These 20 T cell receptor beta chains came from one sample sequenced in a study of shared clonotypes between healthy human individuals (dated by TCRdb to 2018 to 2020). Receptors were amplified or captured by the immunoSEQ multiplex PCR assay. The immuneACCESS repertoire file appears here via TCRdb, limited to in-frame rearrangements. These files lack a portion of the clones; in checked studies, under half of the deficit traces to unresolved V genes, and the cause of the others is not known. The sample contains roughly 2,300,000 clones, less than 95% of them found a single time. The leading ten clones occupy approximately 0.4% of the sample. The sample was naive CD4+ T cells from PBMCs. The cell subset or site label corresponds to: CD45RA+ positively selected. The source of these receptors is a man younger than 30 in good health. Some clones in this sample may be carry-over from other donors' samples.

CDR3 coding DNA: TGTGCCAGCTCACCCTTGGGGGAAGGACAGCCCCAGCATTTT. Translation gives CASSPLGEGQPQHF. V usage is TRBV18 and J usage is TRBJ1-5; D is perhaps TRBD1 (5 bases). V dropped 3 bases and J dropped 7 bases, with 13 bases sitting between them. The germline V gene encodes CDR1 KGHSH and CDR2 LQKENI. This CDR3 spans 14 amino acids.

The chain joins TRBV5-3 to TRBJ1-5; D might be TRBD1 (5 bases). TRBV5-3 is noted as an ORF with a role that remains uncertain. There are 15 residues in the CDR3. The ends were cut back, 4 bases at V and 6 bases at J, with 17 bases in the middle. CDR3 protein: CARSPRGGPGQPQHF. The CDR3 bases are TGTGCCAGAAGCCCGAGGGGAGGGCCCGGTCAGCCCCAGCATTTT.

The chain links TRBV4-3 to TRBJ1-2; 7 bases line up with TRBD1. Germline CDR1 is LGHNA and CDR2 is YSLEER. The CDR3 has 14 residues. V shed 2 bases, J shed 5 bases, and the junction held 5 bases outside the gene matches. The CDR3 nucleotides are TGCGCCAGCAGCCAACAGGGGGGATCATATGGCTACACCTTC. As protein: CASSQQGGSYGYTF.

The CDR3 here is CAWSETGGTETQYF. DNA for the CDR3: TGTGCCTGGAGTGAGACAGGGGGTACAGAGACCCAGTACTTC. The chain employs TRBV30 and TRBJ2-5, with 9 bases matching TRBD1. CDR3 length: 14 residues. J was trimmed by 4 bases and V by 1 base; bases with no gene match: 4. From germline, CDR1 is GTSNPN and CDR2 SVGIG (reference sequence).

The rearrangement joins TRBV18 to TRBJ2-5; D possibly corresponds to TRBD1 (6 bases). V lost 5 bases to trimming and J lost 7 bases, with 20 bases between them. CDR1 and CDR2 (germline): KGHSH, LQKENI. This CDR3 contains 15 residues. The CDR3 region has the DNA TGTGCCAGCTCATACCGGGACAAGTCGAAGAGGACCCAGTACTTC. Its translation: CASSYRDKSKRTQYF.

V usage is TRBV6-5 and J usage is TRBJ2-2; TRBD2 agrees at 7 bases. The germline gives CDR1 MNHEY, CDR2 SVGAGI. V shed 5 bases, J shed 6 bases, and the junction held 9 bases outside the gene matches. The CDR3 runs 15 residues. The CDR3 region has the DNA TGTGCCAGCAGTCTTTCGGGGGAGGGTCCCGGGGAGCTGTTTTTT. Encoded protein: CASSLSGEGPGELFF.

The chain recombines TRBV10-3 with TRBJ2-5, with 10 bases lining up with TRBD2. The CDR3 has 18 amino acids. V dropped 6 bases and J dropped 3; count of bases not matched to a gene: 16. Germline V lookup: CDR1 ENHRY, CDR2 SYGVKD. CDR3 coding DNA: TGTGCCATCAGCCTCGGACTAGCGGAGGGGGAAGACAAAGAGACCCAGTACTTC. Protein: CAISLGLAEGEDKETQYF.

The CDR3 is CATAPGLAGEAEEQFF. CDR3 DNA: TGTGCCACCGCGCCGGGACTAGCGGGAGAGGCTGAAGAGCAGTTCTTC. The J gene is TRBJ2-1, the V gene TRBV10-3; 14 bases are a match to TRBD2. The CDR3 totals 16 residues. Unmatched junction bases numbered 15, after V lost 10 bases and J lost 10 bases. The germline V gene has CDR1 ENHRY and CDR2 SYGVKD.

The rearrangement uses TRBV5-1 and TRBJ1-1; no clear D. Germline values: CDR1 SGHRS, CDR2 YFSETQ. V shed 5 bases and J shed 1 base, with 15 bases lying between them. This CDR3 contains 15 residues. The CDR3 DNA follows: TGCGCCAGCAGAACCGAGGGAGGGTCGAACACTGAAGCTTTCTTT. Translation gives CASRTEGGSNTEAFF.

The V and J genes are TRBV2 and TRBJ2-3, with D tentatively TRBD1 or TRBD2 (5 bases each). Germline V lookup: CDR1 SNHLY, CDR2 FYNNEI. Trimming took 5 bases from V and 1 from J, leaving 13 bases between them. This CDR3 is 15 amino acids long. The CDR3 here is CASSPILGGTDTQYF. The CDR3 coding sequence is TGTGCCAGCAGTCCGATACTAGGGGGCACAGATACGCAGTATTTT. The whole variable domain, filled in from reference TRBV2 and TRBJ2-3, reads EPEVTQTPSHQVTQMGQEVILRCVPISNHLYFYWYRQILGQKVEFLVSFYNNEISEKSEIFDDQFSVERPDGSNFTLKIRSTKLEDSAMYFCASSPILGGTDTQYFGPGTRLTVL.

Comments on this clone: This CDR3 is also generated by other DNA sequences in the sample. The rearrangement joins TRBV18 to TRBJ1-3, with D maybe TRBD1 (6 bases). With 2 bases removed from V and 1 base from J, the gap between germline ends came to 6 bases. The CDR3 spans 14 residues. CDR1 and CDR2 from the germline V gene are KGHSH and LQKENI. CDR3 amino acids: CASSPDRSGNTIYF. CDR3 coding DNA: TGTGCCAGCTCACCAGACAGGTCTGGAAACACCATATATTTT.

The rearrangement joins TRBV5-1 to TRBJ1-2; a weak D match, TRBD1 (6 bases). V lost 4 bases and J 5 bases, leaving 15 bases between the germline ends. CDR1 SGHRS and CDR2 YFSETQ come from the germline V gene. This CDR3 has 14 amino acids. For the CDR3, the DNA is TGCGCCAGCAGCCCAGGAAGGACAGCTTATGGCTACACCTTC. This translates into CASSPGRTAYGYTF.

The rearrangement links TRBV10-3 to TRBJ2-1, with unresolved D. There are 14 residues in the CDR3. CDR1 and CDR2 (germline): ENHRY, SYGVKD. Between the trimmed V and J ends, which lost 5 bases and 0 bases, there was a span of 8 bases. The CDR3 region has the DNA TGTGCCATCAGTAGAGGCGGCTCCTACAATGAGCAGTTCTTC. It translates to CAISRGGSYNEQFF.

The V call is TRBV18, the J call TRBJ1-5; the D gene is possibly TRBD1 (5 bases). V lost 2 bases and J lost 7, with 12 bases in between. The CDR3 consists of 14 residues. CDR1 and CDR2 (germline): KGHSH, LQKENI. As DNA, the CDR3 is TGTGCCAGCTCACCAGAGAAGGGGAGGCAGCCCCAGCATTTT. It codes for CASSPEKGRQPQHF.

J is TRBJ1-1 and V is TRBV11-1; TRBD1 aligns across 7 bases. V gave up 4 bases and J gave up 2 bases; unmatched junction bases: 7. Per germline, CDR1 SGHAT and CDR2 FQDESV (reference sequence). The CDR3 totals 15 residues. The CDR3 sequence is CASSYRQGTNTEAFF. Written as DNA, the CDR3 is TGTGCCAGCAGCTACCGACAGGGTACTAACACTGAAGCTTTCTTT.

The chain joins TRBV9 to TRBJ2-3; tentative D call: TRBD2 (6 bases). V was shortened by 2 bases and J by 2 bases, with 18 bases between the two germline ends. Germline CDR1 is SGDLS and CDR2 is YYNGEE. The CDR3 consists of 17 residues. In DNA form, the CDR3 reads TGTGCCAGCAGCGTCGGACTATCCCGTAGTTACACAGATACGCAGTATTTT. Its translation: CASSVGLSRSYTDTQYF.

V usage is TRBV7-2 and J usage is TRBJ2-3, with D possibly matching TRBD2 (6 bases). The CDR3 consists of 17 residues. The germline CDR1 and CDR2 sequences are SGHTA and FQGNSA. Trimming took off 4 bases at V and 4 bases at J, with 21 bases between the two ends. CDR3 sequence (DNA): TGTGCCAGCAGCTACCGCGGGAAGGGGCCCCGTGCAGATACGCAGTATTTT. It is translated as CASSYRGKGPRADTQYF.

The CDR3 sequence is CALPRSGPRYGYTF. The CDR3 nucleotides are TGTGCCTTACCCCGTAGTGGACCCCGCTATGGCTACACCTTC. The J gene is TRBJ1-2, the V gene TRBV30; D remains ambiguous. Trimming stripped 7 bases from V and 4 bases from J, with 19 bases between. CDR3 size: 14 residues. Germline V gene sequence: CDR1 GTSNPN, CDR2 SVGIG (reference sequence).

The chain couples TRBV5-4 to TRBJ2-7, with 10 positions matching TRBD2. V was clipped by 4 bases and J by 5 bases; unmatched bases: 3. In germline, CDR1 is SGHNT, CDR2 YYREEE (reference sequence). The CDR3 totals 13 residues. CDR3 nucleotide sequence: TGTGCCAGCAGCCTAGCGGGAGAGAACGAGCAGTACTTC. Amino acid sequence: CASSLAGENEQYF.

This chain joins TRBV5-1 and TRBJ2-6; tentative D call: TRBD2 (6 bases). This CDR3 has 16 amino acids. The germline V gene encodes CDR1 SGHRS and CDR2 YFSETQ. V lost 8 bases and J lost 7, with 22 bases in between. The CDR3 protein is CASSSAGAGVANVLTF. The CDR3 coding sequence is TGCGCCAGTAGTTCGGCTGGAGCGGGCGTAGCCAACGTCCTGACTTTC.